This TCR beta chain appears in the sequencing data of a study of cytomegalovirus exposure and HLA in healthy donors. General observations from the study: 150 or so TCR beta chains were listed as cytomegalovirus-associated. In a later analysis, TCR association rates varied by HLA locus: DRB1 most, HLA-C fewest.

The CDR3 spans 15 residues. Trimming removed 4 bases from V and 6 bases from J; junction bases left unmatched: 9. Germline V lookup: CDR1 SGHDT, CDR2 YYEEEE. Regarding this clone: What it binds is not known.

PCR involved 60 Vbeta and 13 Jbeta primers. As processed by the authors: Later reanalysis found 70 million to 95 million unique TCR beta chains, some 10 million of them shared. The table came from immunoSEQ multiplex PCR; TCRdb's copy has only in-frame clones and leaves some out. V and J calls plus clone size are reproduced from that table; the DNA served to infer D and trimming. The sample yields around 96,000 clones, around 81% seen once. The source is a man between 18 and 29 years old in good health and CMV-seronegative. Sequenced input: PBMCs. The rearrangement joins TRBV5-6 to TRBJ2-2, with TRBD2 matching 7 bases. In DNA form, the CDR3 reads TGTGCCAGCAGCAGTCTGAGGACTAGGGCCGGGGAGCTGTTTTTT. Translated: CASSSLRTRAGELFF.